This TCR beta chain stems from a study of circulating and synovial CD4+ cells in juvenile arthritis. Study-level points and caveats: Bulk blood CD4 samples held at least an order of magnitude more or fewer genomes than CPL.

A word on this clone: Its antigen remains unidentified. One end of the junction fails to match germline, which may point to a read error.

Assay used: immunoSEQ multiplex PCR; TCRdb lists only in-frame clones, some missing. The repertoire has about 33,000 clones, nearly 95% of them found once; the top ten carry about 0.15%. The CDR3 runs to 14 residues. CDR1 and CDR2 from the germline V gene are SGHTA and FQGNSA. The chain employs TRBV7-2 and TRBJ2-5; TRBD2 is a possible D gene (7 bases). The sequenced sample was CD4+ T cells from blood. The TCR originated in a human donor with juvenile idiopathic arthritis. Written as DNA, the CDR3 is TGTGCCAGCACCTTAGGGGGGGGCCAAGAGACCCAGTACTTC. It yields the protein CASTLGGGQETQYF.